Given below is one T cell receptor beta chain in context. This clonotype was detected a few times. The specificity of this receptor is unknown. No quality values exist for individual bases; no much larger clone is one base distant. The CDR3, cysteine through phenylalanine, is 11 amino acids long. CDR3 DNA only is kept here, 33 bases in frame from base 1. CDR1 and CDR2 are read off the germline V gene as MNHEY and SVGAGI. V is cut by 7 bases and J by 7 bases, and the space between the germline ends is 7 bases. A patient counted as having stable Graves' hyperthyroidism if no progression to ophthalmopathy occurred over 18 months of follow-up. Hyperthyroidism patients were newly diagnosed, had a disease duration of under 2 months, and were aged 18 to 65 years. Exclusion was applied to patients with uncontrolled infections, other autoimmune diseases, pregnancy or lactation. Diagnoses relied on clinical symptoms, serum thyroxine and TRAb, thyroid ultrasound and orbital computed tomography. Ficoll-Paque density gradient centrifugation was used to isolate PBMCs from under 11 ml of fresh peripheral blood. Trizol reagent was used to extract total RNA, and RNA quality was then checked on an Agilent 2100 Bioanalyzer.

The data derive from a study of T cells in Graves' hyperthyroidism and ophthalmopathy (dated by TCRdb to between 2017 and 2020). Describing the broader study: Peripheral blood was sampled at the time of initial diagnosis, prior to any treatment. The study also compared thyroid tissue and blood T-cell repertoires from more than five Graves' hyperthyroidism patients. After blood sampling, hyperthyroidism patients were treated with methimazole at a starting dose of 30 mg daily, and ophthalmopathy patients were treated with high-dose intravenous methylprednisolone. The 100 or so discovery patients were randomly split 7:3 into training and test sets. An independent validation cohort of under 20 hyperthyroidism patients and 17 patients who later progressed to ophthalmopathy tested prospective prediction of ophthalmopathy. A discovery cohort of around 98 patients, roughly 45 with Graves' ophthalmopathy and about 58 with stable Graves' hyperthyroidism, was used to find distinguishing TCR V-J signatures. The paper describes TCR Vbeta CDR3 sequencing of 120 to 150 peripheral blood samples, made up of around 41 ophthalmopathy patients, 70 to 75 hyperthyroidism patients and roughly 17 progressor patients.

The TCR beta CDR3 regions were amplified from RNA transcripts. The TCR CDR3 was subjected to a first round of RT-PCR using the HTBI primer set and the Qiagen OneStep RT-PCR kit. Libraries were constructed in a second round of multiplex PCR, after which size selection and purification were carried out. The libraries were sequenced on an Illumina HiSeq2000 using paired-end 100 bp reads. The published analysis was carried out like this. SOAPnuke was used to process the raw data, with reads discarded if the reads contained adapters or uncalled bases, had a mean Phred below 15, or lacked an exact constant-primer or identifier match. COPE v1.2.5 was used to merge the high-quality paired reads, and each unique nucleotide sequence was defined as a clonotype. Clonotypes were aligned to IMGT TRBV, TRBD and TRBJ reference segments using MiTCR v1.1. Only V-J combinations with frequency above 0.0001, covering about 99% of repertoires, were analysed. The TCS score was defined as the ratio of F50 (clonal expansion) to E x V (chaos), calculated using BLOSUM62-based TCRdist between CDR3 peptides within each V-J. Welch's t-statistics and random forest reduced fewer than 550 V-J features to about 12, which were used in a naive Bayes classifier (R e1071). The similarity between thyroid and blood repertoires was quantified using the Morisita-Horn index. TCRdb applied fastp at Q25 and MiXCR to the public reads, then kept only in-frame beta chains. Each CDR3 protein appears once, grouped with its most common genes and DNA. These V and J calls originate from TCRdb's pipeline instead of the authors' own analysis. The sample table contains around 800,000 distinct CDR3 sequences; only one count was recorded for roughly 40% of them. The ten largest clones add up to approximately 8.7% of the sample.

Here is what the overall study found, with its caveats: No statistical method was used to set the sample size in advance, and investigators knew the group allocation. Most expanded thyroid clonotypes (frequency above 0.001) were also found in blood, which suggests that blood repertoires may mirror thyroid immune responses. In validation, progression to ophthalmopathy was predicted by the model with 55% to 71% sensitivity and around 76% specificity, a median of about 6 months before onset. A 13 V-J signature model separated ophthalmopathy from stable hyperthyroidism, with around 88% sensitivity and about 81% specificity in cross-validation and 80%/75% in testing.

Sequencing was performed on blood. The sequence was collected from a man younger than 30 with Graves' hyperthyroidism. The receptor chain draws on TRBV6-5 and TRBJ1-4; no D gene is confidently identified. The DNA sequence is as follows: TGTGCCAGCACCACGGGTGAAAAACTGTTTTTT. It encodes CASTTGEKLFF.